The entry that follows covers one T cell receptor (beta chain) sequence. The sample belongs to a study of blood T cell repertoires in COVID-19. This CDR3 is 15 amino acids long. The V end was cut by 1 base, the J end by 7 bases, with 14 bases between. Germline CDR1 is MNHEY and CDR2 is SVGEGT. TCRdb's copy holds only in-frame clones and misses some; the assay was immunoSEQ multiplex PCR. The sample carries around 280,000 clones, around 87% recorded once. Sequencing was performed on peripheral blood. This TCR came from a man between 65 and 85 years old with acute or convalescent COVID-19. The V call is TRBV6-2 or TRBV6-3, the J call TRBJ1-5; TRBD1 might be the D (5 bases). CDR3 region: CASSYWRDSGQPQHF. The CDR3 DNA follows: TGTGCCAGCAGTTACTGGCGGGACTCGGGGCAGCCCCAGCATTTT.